The 18 T cell receptor beta chains given below trace back to one sample, sequenced in a study of T cell repertoires in cytomegalovirus infection (dated by TCRdb to 2018 to 2020). Sequencing relied on an Illumina HiSeq 1500. Starting from the raw public reads, TCRdb applied fastp trimming at Q25, assembled clones with MiXCR and retained in-frame beta chains. A single entry per CDR3 protein holds the most common genes and DNA from its merged rows. A total of more than 350,000 distinct CDR3 sequences appear in this sample, approximately 33% of them only once. The ten top clones hold roughly an eighth of the sample. Sequenced material: PBMCs. The receptors here all came from a human donor in good health (CMV status not recorded). Some clones in this sample may be carry-over from other donors' samples.

This clonotype was counted at least ten times. The chain combines TRBV12-3 or TRBV12-4 with TRBJ1-5; D is unresolved. V was trimmed by 6 bases and J by 3 bases, leaving 9 bases between them. The CDR3 has 13 amino acids. As DNA, the CDR3 is TGTGCCAGCAGGCAGACACTCAATCAGCCCCAGCATTTT. It translates to CASRQTLNQPQHF.

A few counts support this clonotype. This chain uses TRBV12-3 or TRBV12-4 with TRBJ2-5; D unresolved. Trimming took off 3 bases at V and 3 bases at J, with 17 bases between the two ends. This CDR3 spans 16 amino acids. The CDR3 DNA is TGTGCCAGCAGTTTGGTAGCCGGCCCCCAGGAAGAGACCCAGTACTTC. Its translation is CASSLVAGPQEETQYF.

This chain connects TRBV7-9 to TRBJ2-1, with 7 bases matching TRBD2. The CDR3 runs 14 residues. Germline CDR1 is SEHNR and CDR2 is FQNEAQ (reference sequence). Trimming took 3 bases from V and 6 from J; bases not matched to a gene: 5. CDR3 residues: CASSFSGGTNEQFF. The DNA of the CDR3 is TGTGCCAGCAGCTTCTCGGGGGGTACCAATGAGCAGTTCTTC.

This clonotype was counted a few times. The V call is TRBV6-1, the J call TRBJ1-1; weak D call: TRBD1 (6 bases). Trimming shortened V by 7 bases and J by 4 bases, and 19 bases separated the two germline ends. Germline V lookup: CDR1 MNHNS, CDR2 SASEGT. The CDR3 totals 15 residues. CDR3 region: CASNSGGAGATEAFF. CDR3 coding DNA: TGTGCCAGCAACTCGGGGGGGGCGGGGGCCACTGAAGCTTTCTTT.

The chain joins TRBV12-3 or TRBV12-4 to TRBJ2-3; 8 bases are shared with TRBD2. The J segment lost 4 bases and the V segment lost 6 bases, leaving 15 bases of the junction unmatched. The CDR3 has 17 amino acids. This chain's CDR3 is CASSPSGPAFLADTQYF. The CDR3, as DNA: TGTGCCAGCAGCCCTAGCGGGCCAGCGTTCCTCGCAGATACGCAGTATTTT.

This clonotype was detected only a few times. The CDR3 DNA sequence: TGTGCCAGCAGCTTACCTTGGGCGGAGAACACCGGGGAGCTGTTTTTT. Encoded protein: CASSLPWAENTGELFF. V usage is TRBV7-9 and J usage is TRBJ2-2, with D uncertain. The germline V gene has CDR1 SEHNR and CDR2 FQNEAQ (reference sequence). Trimming stripped 2 bases from V and 1 base from J, with 11 bases between. The CDR3 contains 16 residues.

In this sample, this clonotype turned up many times. The genes are TRBV7-6 and TRBJ2-1; D not certain. V was pared by 4 bases and J by 1 base, with 14 bases between. Looked up from germline, CDR1 is SGHVS and CDR2 is FNYEAQ. This CDR3 comprises 16 residues. The DNA of the CDR3 is TGTGCCAGCAGCTCTTCGACGGATATGTCCTACAATGAGCAGTTCTTC. Translated, it gives CASSSSTDMSYNEQFF.

The chain carries TRBV20-1 and TRBJ2-1; D is undetermined. The CDR3 runs 14 residues. V was clipped by 3 bases and J by 7 bases, with 16 bases between them. CDR1 is DFQATT, CDR2 SNEGSKA, per germline (reference sequence). CDR3 bases: TGCAGTGCTAGTCAGAGGACCTCCCTTAATGAGCAGTTCTTC. This encodes CSASQRTSLNEQFF.

This clonotype came up a few times. This chain joins TRBV7-8 and TRBJ1-1; the match to TRBD1 covers 7 bases. Germline assignment: CDR1 SGHVS and CDR2 FQNEAQ. CDR3 length equals 16 residues. The V and J ends lost 4 bases and 0 bases, in that order; junction bases with no gene match: 8. CDR3 bases: TGTGCCAGCAGCTATCAGACAGGGCCCCTGAACACTGAAGCTTTCTTT. Protein product: CASSYQTGPLNTEAFF.

Comments on this clonotype: A much larger clone lies one base from this, so it may be a read error. V and J are TRBV7-2 and TRBJ2-5; no definite D call. In germline, CDR1 is SGHTA, CDR2 FQGNSA. The V end was cut by 5 bases, the J end by 9 bases, with 13 bases between. The CDR3 is 12 residues long. CDR3 sequence reads: CASSPSSGSQYF. In DNA form, the CDR3 reads TGTGCCAGCAGCCCTTCTTCTGGTTCCCAGTACTTC.

The genes are TRBV12-3 or TRBV12-4 and TRBJ2-4; D is perhaps TRBD1 (6 bases). V gave up 4 bases and J gave up 0 bases, with 16 bases separating them. The length of the CDR3 is 17 residues. The CDR3 region has the DNA TGTGCCAGCAGTTACGGACAGAAGAACCTAGCCAAAAACATTCAGTACTTC. Its translation is CASSYGQKNLAKNIQYF.

Turning to this clonotype: This could be a read error, since a much larger clone is one nucleotide away. This chain joins TRBV7-2 and TRBJ1-1; a possible D gene is TRBD1 (6 bases). Germline-derived CDR1 and CDR2 are SGHTA and FQGNSA. This CDR3 has 15 amino acids. CDR3 amino acids: CDSSPGVRVSAEAFF. CDR3 DNA: TGTGACAGCAGCCCAGGGGTACGGGTGTCCGCTGAAGCTTTCTTT.

Ten or more counts support this clonotype. The gene calls are TRBV12-3 or TRBV12-4 and TRBJ2-7, with a weak D call TRBD2 (6 bases). CDR3 length: 16 residues. Trimming took 3 bases from V and 3 from J, leaving 18 bases between them. Here the CDR3 DNA reads TGTGCCAGCAGTTTGGTTGGCCCAGCGGGCTTCTACGAGCAGTACTTC. It codes for CASSLVGPAGFYEQYF.

The chain links TRBV19 to TRBJ2-5; no clear D gene. Germline CDR1 is LNHDA and CDR2 is SQIVND (reference sequence). V was pared by 5 bases and J by 3 bases, with 7 bases between. This CDR3 is 12 amino acids long. The CDR3 DNA follows: TGTGCCAGTAGTGAACGGGAAGAGACCCAGTACTTC. This gives the protein CASSEREETQYF.

The V and J genes are TRBV27 and TRBJ2-2; unclear D gene. The CDR3 has 14 residues. From germline, CDR1 is MNHEY and CDR2 SMNVEV (reference sequence). V was trimmed by 3 bases and J by 6 bases, leaving 11 bases between them. The CDR3 sequence: CASSFSVAAGELFF. The CDR3 DNA follows: TGTGCCAGCAGTTTCTCGGTTGCGGCCGGGGAGCTGTTTTTT.

Only one count was recorded for this clonotype. Being one base from a much bigger clone, this may be a read error. V usage is TRBV11-2 and J usage is TRBJ1-6; 7 bases are shared with TRBD1. Germline V gene sequence: CDR1 SGHAT, CDR2 FQNNGV. The CDR3 has 14 amino acids. The junction had 6 bases not matched to a gene; V was cut back by 3 bases and J by 10 bases. The CDR3 here is CASSLTGIVSPLHF. CDR3 nucleotides: TGTGCCAGCAGCTTGACAGGGATCGTATCACCCCTCCACTTT.

The rearrangement links TRBV4-3 to TRBJ2-7, with D unclear. Per the germline V gene, CDR1 is LGHNA and CDR2 is YSLEER. V was pared by 1 base and J by 2 bases, with 21 bases between. The CDR3 extends over 18 amino acids. CDR3 DNA sequence: TGCGCCAGCAGCCAAGCGGACCGACCGTCTGGGATTGCCTACGAGCAGTACTTC. Translation: CASSQADRPSGIAYEQYF.

This clonotype has more than one count but fewer than ten. The chain employs TRBV14 and TRBJ1-2, with TRBD1 identical over 7 bases. From germline, CDR1 is SGHDN and CDR2 FVKESK. The CDR3 loop spans 15 amino acids. Unmatched junction bases numbered 6, after V lost 1 base and J lost 4 bases. CDR3 loop: CASSQGQGRSYGYTF. Written as DNA, the CDR3 is TGTGCCAGCAGCCAAGGACAGGGAAGGTCCTATGGCTACACCTTC.